The T cell receptor beta chain described here comes from a study of T cells expressing NK-cell markers. Turning to the study itself: Eight donors were sequenced, of whom seven were HCMV-seropositive, while the remaining one was HCMV-seronegative. Study-level findings and limits: These clonotypes additionally ranked first within the CD3+CD56-NKG2C+ fraction of a handful of donors.

About this clonotype: Its antigen is still unknown.

The cDNA for TCR beta came from 5'RACE template switching with UMIs. Reprocessing the 5' RACE reads, TCRdb reports a single entry for every CDR3 protein and omits DNA. Its table records 130,000 to 150,000 distinct CDR3 sequences. The germline CDR1 and CDR2 sequences are LNHDA and SQIVND (reference sequence). This CDR3 has 14 residues. The sequenced sample was blood T cells: a sorted CD56 or NKG2C T cell subset, CD4+ or CD8+ T cells, or bulk PBMC T cells (not recorded which). The source of this sequence is a man younger than 30 in good health. This chain joins TRBV19 and TRBJ2-7; TCRdb returns TRBD1, unconfirmable since there is no DNA. This chain's CDR3 is CASSDGTGAWEQYF. The full variable domain, in which reference TRBV19 and TRBJ2-7 provide the parts outside the CDR3, is DGGITQSPKYLFRKEGQNVTLSCEQNLNHDAMYWYRQDPGQGLRLIYYSQIVNDFQKGDIAEGYSVSREKKESFPLTVTSAQKNPTAFYLCASSDGTGAWEQYFGPGTRLTVT.